These T cell receptor beta chains were read from a single sample in a study of blood T cell repertoires in COVID-19. Assay used: immunoSEQ multiplex PCR; TCRdb lists only in-frame clones, some missing. Of tens of thousands of clones in the sample, about 81% were seen once. Sequenced: peripheral blood. The receptor set was obtained from a human donor in a cohort sampled during active COVID-19. Each CDR3 is given with its conserved first and last residue. Fields, in order: J gene, D gene, V gene, clone size, CDR3 DNA, CDR3 protein. A D gene is named only where the DNA matches it firmly. Clone size, where shown, is once, few, many, or a class for clones that have expanded.

>TRBJ1-1|-|TRBV11-2|once
TGTGCCAGCAGCTCCCCGGTGGGGCGAGGTACTGAAGCTTTCTTT
CASSSPVGRGTEAFF
>TRBJ2-3|TRBD2|TRBV5-1|-
TGCGCCAGCAGCTTTCTAGCGGGGGCGAGCACAGATACGCAGTATTTT
CASSFLAGASTDTQYF
>TRBJ2-3|TRBD2|TRBV5-5|-
TGTGCCAGCAGCTTGGTAGCGGGGGACGATACGCAGTATTTT
CASSLVAGDDTQYF
>TRBJ2-7|-|TRBV5-1|-
TGCGCCAGCAGCTTGGACAGCCATGTAAACTCCTACGAGCAGTACTTC
CASSLDSHVNSYEQYF
>TRBJ2-1|-|TRBV6-5|-
TGTGCCAGCAGTAGGGGGGACAGCCCATACAATGAGCAGTTCTTC
CASSRGDSPYNEQFF
>TRBJ1-5|TRBD1|TRBV28|-
TGTGCCAGCAGTCGGCGGACAGGGGTTGGGCAGCCCCAGCATTTT
CASSRRTGVGQPQHF
>TRBJ1-1|-|TRBV13|-
TGTGCCAGCAGCTTAGTCCAGGGGCCTGGCACTGAAGCTTTCTTT
CASSLVQGPGTEAFF
>TRBJ2-7|-|TRBV20-1|once
TGCAGTGCTAGAGGGACAAACGAGCAGTACTTC
CSARGTNEQYF
>TRBJ2-5|-|TRBV29-1|-
TGCAGCGCCCGACGGGAGTACCTCCAAGAGACCCAGTACTTC
CSARREYLQETQYF
>TRBJ1-3|-|TRBV10-2|-
TGCGCCAGCAGTGAGTCTGGACTCAACTCTGGAAACACCATATATTTT
CASSESGLNSGNTIYF
>TRBJ2-3|TRBD2|TRBV19|-
TGTGCCAGTAACCCAAGGACTAGCGGGGGCACAGATACGCAGTATTTT
CASNPRTSGGTDTQYF
>TRBJ1-5|-|TRBV30|-
TGTGCCTGGAGCGAAATAACAGGAAATCAGCCCCAGCATTTT
CAWSEITGNQPQHF
>TRBJ2-3|TRBD2|TRBV24-1|-
TGTGCCACCAGTGACCCCGGACTAGCGGGGGGCTTTTTAAGCACAGATACGCAGTATTTT
CATSDPGLAGGFLSTDTQYF
>TRBJ2-7|TRBD1|TRBV11-3|-
TGTGCCAGCAGCTTACAGGCAGGGGGCTGGCAGTACTTC
CASSLQAGGWQYF